This T cell receptor beta chain came from a study of CD8 T cells in ankylosing spondylitis. The V gene lost 0 bases and the J gene lost 4 bases, with 13 bases spanning the gap. Per the germline V gene, CDR1 is SGDLS and CDR2 is YYNGEE. This CDR3 contains 15 residues. Using quantitative 5'-RACE with molecular barcodes, the authors made TCR beta libraries. TCRdb re-analysed the 5' RACE reads in MiXCR, keeping a single row per CDR3 protein. The table includes roughly 42,000 distinct CDR3 sequences, approximately 2.6% detected once. Notes on the study in general: Previous work reported some of these motif variants in the synovial fluid and blood of reactive arthritis. Roughly 8 highly homologous variants made up a TCR beta motif that seemed to typify ankylosing spondylitis blood.

This clonotype was seen at least ten times. What it recognizes is unknown. The chain combines TRBV9 with TRBJ1-1, with D perhaps matching TRBD1 (6 bases). The sequencing input was blood, either unsorted or a sorted T cell fraction (not recorded which). The origin of this receptor is a male donor with ankylosing spondylitis or in good health (not recorded which). The CDR3 nucleotides read TGTGCCAGCAGCGTAGGATCAAGGGGGAGCACTGAAGCTTTCTTT. Amino acids: CASSVGSRGSTEAFF.